The subject of this entry is one TCR beta chain. The authors built TCR beta libraries using iRepertoire HTBI primers and Arm-PCR of CDR3 regions. From the multiplex PCR reads, TCRdb called clonotypes with MiXCR, one entry per CDR3 protein. The table shows 250,000 to 300,000 distinct CDR3 sequences, with about 17% occurring only once. Indicated time point: newly diagnosed GD, antithyroid drugs for less than 3 months. From PBMCs, RNA was extracted and then used to make the TCR library. The record originates from a study of regulatory T cells in long-lasting Graves disease. CDR3 length equals 17 residues. Trimming pared 4 bases from V and 1 base from J, leaving 18 bases between. Germline V CDR1 and CDR2: SGHRS, YFSETQ. The same specimen was also included in a second study, on T cells in Graves' hyperthyroidism and ophthalmopathy. Per that paper: Patients aged 18 to 65 had newly diagnosed hyperthyroidism lasting under 2 months. Exclusions: uncontrolled infection, other autoimmune disease, pregnancy, lactation.

This rearrangement joins TRBV5-1 to TRBJ1-5, with D possibly matching TRBD1 (5 bases). This specimen was peripheral blood mononuclear cells (PBMCs), taken at new diagnosis, from a patient treated with antithyroid drugs. The TCR sequence derives from a young woman with Graves disease. This CDR3 is CASSPPARVRSNQPQHF. In nucleotides, the CDR3 is TGCGCCAGCAGCCCCCCGGCCAGGGTCAGGAGCAATCAGCCCCAGCATTTT. The whole variable domain, remainder taken from reference TRBV5-1 and TRBJ1-5, is KAGVTQTPRYLIKTRGQQVTLSCSPISGHRSVSWYQQTPGQGLQFLFEYFSETQRNKGNFPGRFSGRQFSNSRSEMNVSTLELGDSALYLCASSPPARVRSNQPQHFGDGTRLSIL.